This paragraph covers one T cell receptor beta chain sequence. Which antigen it targets is not known. These data are taken from a study of T cells expressing NK-cell markers (dated by TCRdb to 2020 to 2021). Study-wide context: Three sorted T-cell subsets (CD3+CD56+NKG2C+, CD3+CD56+NKG2C- and CD3+CD56-NKG2C+) from several donors had their TCR beta-chain repertoires profiled. Libraries were sequenced as 2 x 150 bp reads on Illumina HiSeq 2000/2500, MiSeq or NextSeq. Randomly selected healthy volunteers, three men and five women, were used as the eight sequenced donors. Among the eight sequenced donors, only one was HCMV-seronegative, while the other seven were HCMV-seropositive. General study outcomes and caveats: In roughly six donors, the dominant CD3+CD56+NKG2C+ clonotypes ranked among the top 10 CD8+ clonotypes, making up roughly 1.0-8% of CD8+ T cells. Whether the expanded NKG2C-expressing T cell clones were specific for HCMV antigens remained unclear. Those dominant clonotypes were again the most abundant among CD3+CD56-NKG2C+ cells in several donors, at 28.3-60.1%.

Data came from an Illumina HiSeq 2000. The TCR beta cDNA libraries were made using 5'RACE template switching, a step that added both a universal primer site and unique molecular identifiers. Synthesis of cDNA was primed from the TCR beta constant segment and was followed by two consecutive PCR amplification steps. Per the original workflow: MIGEC was used to demultiplex reads and group the reads by UMI, and MiTCR was used to assemble and quantify clonotypes. To remove erroneous sequences, TCR cDNA sequences were retained only when supported by two or more reads. The tcR package was used for downstream repertoire analysis, and clonotypes were matched across fractions by CDR3 nucleotide sequence plus V segment. VDJmatch was used to annotate antigen specificity against VDJdb, with one amino acid substitution in CDR3 allowed. Through TCRdb reprocessing, the reads give one entry per CDR3 protein sequence; DNA is omitted. The V and J calls were not made by the authors but by TCRdb's processing. The sample table records about 380,000 distinct CDR3 sequences. 5.2% of the sample is held by the ten biggest clonotypes.

HCMV-specific IgG was detected in serum with a commercial ELISA kit to determine HCMV serostatus. Peripheral blood mononuclear cells were isolated from blood by Ficoll density gradient centrifugation. In the germline V gene, CDR1 corresponds to SGDLS and CDR2 to YYNGEE. Inclusive of the bounding cysteine and phenylalanine, the CDR3 is 12 residues long. No nucleotide data were recorded. This clonotype was obtained from a man aged 18 to 69 in good health. Sequencing was carried out using blood T cells: a sorted CD56 or NKG2C T cell subset, CD4+ or CD8+ T cells, or bulk PBMC T cells (not recorded which). This chain is built from TRBV9 and TRBJ1-1. CDR3 region: CASSEENTEAFF.